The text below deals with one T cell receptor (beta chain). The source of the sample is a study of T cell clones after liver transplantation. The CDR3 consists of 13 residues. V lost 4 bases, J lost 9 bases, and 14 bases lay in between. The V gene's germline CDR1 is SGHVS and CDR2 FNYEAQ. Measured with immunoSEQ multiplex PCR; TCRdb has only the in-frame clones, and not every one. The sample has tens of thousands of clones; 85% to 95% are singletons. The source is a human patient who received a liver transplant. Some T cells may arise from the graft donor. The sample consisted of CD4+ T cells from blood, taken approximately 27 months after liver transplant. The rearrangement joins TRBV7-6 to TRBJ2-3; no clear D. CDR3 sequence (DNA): TGTGCCAGCAGCTCAAGCACCTCCACGACGCAGTATTTT. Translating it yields CASSSSTSTTQYF. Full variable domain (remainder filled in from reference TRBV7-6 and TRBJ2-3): GAGVSQSPRYKVTKRGQDVALRCDPISGHVSLYWYRQALGQGPEFLTYFNYEAQQDKSGLPNDRFSAERPEGSISTLTIQRTEQRDSAMYRCASSSSTSTTQYFGPGTRLTVL.